A single sample is the source of the 22 T cell receptor beta chains below, sequenced in a study of cytomegalovirus exposure and HLA in healthy donors. The PCR was carried out with 60 Vbeta primers and 13 Jbeta primers. The repertoire was sequenced with immunoSEQ multiplex PCR; TCRdb's copy has only in-frame clones and lacks some. This table holds about 150,000 clones, about 74% found once. Material: PBMCs. Source of these receptors: a man aged 18 to 29 in good health and CMV-seropositive.

This sequence joins TRBV6-4 and TRBJ1-6; 9 nucleotides align to TRBD1. Germline-derived CDR1 and CDR2 are MRHNA and SNTAGT. The trim removed 6 bases at V and 7 bases at J, leaving 4 bases unmatched. CDR3 length: 14 residues. The CDR3 spells CASRAGTGNSPLHF. The CDR3 DNA reads as TGTGCCAGCAGAGCCGGGACAGGGAATTCACCCCTCCACTTT.

The chain links TRBV7-9 to TRBJ2-7; 11 bases are a match to TRBD2. Looked up from germline, CDR1 is SEHNR and CDR2 is FQNEAQ (reference sequence). There are 16 residues in the CDR3. The J segment lost 3 bases and the V segment lost 5 bases, leaving 9 bases of the junction unmatched. The CDR3 DNA is TGTGCCAGCAGCCCTCGTACTAGCGGGGGTCTCTACGAGCAGTACTTC. It specifies CASSPRTSGGLYEQYF.

DNA of the CDR3: TGTGCCAGCCAATATCCGGGAGCCTACGAGCAGTACTTC. Translating gives CASQYPGAYEQYF. This chain links TRBV5-4 with TRBJ2-7; D possibly corresponds to TRBD2 (6 bases). The V gene lost 7 bases and the J gene lost 2 bases, with 13 bases spanning the gap. Per germline, CDR1 SGHNT and CDR2 YYREEE (reference sequence). The CDR3 spans 13 residues.

The V gene is TRBV2, the J gene TRBJ1-1; D is possibly TRBD1 (5 bases). This CDR3 contains 11 residues. The germline gives CDR1 SNHLY, CDR2 FYNNEI. DNA for the CDR3: TGTGTAACAGGATACTTCACTGAAGCTTTCTTT. Encoded protein: CVTGYFTEAFF.

The J gene is TRBJ2-1, the V gene TRBV25-1, with a possible D match to TRBD1 (7 bases). The CDR3 totals 13 residues. Germline V gene data show CDR1 as MGHDK and CDR2 as SYGVNS. Trimming removed 4 bases from V and 12 bases from J, with 16 bases in between. CDR3 in amino acids: CASSGLDREVQFF. The CDR3 DNA follows: TGTGCCAGCAGTGGCCTCGACAGGGAGGTGCAGTTCTTC.

J is TRBJ1-2 and V is TRBV7-6; possible D gene TRBD1, 6 bases. The germline V and J ends were trimmed by 5 bases and 8 bases, with 24 bases remaining between them. The CDR3 consists of 16 residues. Germline CDR1 is SGHVS and CDR2 is FNYEAQ. The DNA of the CDR3 is TGTGCCAGCAGCCCACGGTCCGGGGGGACAATTTCGGGCTACACCTTC. Protein product: CASSPRSGGTISGYTF.

This clone occurred a few times. This chain joins TRBV28 and TRBJ1-1; unclear D gene. The length of the CDR3 is 14 residues. Trimming shortened V by 7 bases and J by 6 bases, and 18 bases separated the two germline ends. The germline V gene encodes CDR1 MDHEN and CDR2 SYDVKM. The CDR3 nucleotides read TGTGCCAGCACCTCCTGGACGGCTAGCTCTGAAGCTTTCTTT. Translated: CASTSWTASSEAFF.

There are a few counts of this clone. The CDR3 spells CASSYLAGGGQPQHF. DNA for the CDR3: TGTGCCAGCAGTTACTTGGCCGGGGGGGGTCAGCCCCAGCATTTT. The chain recombines TRBV6-5 with TRBJ1-5, with TRBD1 as a possible D gene (5 bases). The CDR3 loop spans 15 amino acids. Germline V gene data show CDR1 as MNHEY and CDR2 as SVGAGI. Trimming shortened V by 1 base and J by 6 bases, and 13 bases separated the two germline ends.

This sequence joins TRBV6-8 and TRBJ2-5; D is uncertain. Between the trimmed V and J ends, which lost 6 bases and 5 bases, there was a span of 13 bases. The CDR3 totals 13 residues. Germline-derived CDR1 and CDR2 are MNHGY and SAAAGT. In nucleotides, the CDR3 is TGTGCCAGCAGGAACACCCATTGGGAGACCCAGTACTTC. Its translation is CASRNTHWETQYF.

The chain recombines TRBV6-5 with TRBJ1-2; D possibly corresponds to TRBD1 (6 bases). This CDR3 is built from 15 residues. Trimming pared 6 bases from V and 2 bases from J, leaving 16 bases between. The germline CDR1 and CDR2 sequences are MNHEY and SVGAGI. The CDR3 is CASSDNPGHNYGYTF. The CDR3 DNA reads as TGTGCCAGCAGCGATAATCCGGGACACAACTATGGCTACACCTTC.

J is TRBJ1-5 and V is TRBV4-1; TRBD1 aligns across 8 bases. The length of the CDR3 is 16 residues. Germline CDR1 is MGHRA and CDR2 is YSYEKL. The ends lost 4 bases at V and 7 bases at J; junction bases unmatched: 12. Here the CDR3 reads CASSLLGQGRYQPQHF. The CDR3 DNA sequence: TGCGCCAGCAGCCTCCTAGGACAGGGAAGGTACCAGCCCCAGCATTTT.

The chain combines TRBV4-1 with TRBJ1-2; 9 positions agree with TRBD1. CDR1 and CDR2 (germline): MGHRA, YSYEKL. Trimming at V came to 2 bases and at J to 6 bases, leaving 13 bases not matched to a gene. CDR3 length equals 17 residues. CDR3 in amino acids: CASSQLIGTGLVDGYTF. The CDR3 bases are TGCGCCAGCAGCCAATTAATCGGGACAGGGCTAGTGGATGGCTACACCTTC.

The gene calls are TRBV9 and TRBJ2-7; 7 bases line up with TRBD1. Germline-derived CDR1 and CDR2 are SGDLS and YYNGEE. The CDR3 is made up of 15 amino acids. J was trimmed by 5 bases and V by 0 bases; bases with no gene match: 8. The CDR3 region has the DNA TGTGCCAGCAGCGTAGCGGCAGGGGACAGCGACGAGCAGTACTTC. As protein: CASSVAAGDSDEQYF. Based on the CDR3 plus reference TRBV9 and TRBJ2-7, the full variable domain is DSGVTQTPKHLITATGQRVTLRCSPRSGDLSVYWYQQSLDQGLQFLIQYYNGEERAKGNILERFSAQQFPDLHSELNLSSLELGDSALYFCASSVAAGDSDEQYFGPGTRLTVT.

On this clone itself: The identical CDR3 is also encoded by other nucleotide sequences in the sample. The gene calls are TRBV30 and TRBJ2-5; perhaps TRBD1 as D (5 bases). V was shortened by 0 bases and J by 5 bases, with 10 bases between the two germline ends. Germline V CDR1 and CDR2: GTSNPN, SVGIG (reference sequence). This CDR3 has 13 residues. The CDR3 sequence is CAWSVGQGETQYF. CDR3 DNA sequence: TGTGCCTGGAGTGTAGGGCAGGGTGAGACCCAGTACTTC. Based on the CDR3 plus reference TRBV30 and TRBJ2-5, the full variable domain is SQTIHQWPATLVQPVGSPLSLECTVEGTSNPNLYWYRQAAGRGLQLLFYSVGIGQISSEVPQNLSASRPQDRQFILSSKKLLLSDSGFYLCAWSVGQGETQYFGPGTRLLVL.

V and J are TRBV6-5 and TRBJ1-6; no clear D gene. The CDR3 extends over 12 amino acids. Trimming stripped 6 bases from V and 7 bases from J, with 7 bases between. Per the germline V gene, CDR1 is MNHEY and CDR2 is SVGAGI. For the CDR3, the DNA is TGTGCCAGCAGAAGGAGCAATTCACCCCTCCACTTT. Encoded protein: CASRRSNSPLHF.

The chain employs TRBV11-2 and TRBJ1-5, with TRBD1 identical over 7 bases. The V gene end was trimmed by 5 bases and the J gene end by 1 base; junction bases not matched to a gene: 11. The CDR3 is 17 residues long. From germline, CDR1 is SGHAT and CDR2 FQNNGV. This chain's CDR3 is CASSLTTGSRSNQPQHF. The CDR3 coding sequence is TGTGCCAGCAGCCTCACGACAGGGTCTAGGAGCAATCAGCCCCAGCATTTT.

The CDR3: CASSPTGGLAFYEQYF. The CDR3, as DNA: TGTGCCAGCAGTCCTACAGGGGGGCTGGCCTTCTACGAGCAGTACTTC. The V call is TRBV28, the J call TRBJ2-7, with 8 bases identical to TRBD1. Losses at the gene ends were 5 bases for V and 3 bases for J; bases not matched to a gene: 12. The CDR3 consists of 16 residues. The germline V gene has CDR1 MDHEN and CDR2 SYDVKM.

This clone has a single count. The V and J genes are TRBV5-1 and TRBJ1-3; 8 nucleotides line up with TRBD1. Germline CDR1 and CDR2: SGHRS and YFSETQ. The CDR3 is 14 amino acids. V dropped 2 bases and J dropped 3; count of bases not matched to a gene: 1. The CDR3, as DNA: TGCGCCAGCAGCTTACAGGGGGGTGGAAACACCATATATTTT. Translating it yields CASSLQGGGNTIYF.

On this clone: No conserved phenylalanine or tryptophan is present at the end of the CDR3, so a read error is the likely explanation. This sequence joins TRBV29-1 and TRBJ1-1, with unresolved D. This CDR3 spans 12 amino acids. Germline lookup yields CDR1 SQVTM and CDR2 ANQGSEA. DNA of the CDR3: TGCAGCGGGAGTCCCGTGAACACTGAGGCTTTCCTT. It specifies CSGSPVNTEAFL.

The DNA of the CDR3 is TGCGCCAGCAGCCCTATCGGACAGACCTACGAGCAGTACTTC. Translation: CASSPIGQTYEQYF. The chain uses TRBV5-1 and TRBJ2-5; weak D call: TRBD1 (6 bases). The DNA matches TRBJ2-7 better at its end, which makes the J call doubtful. Looked up from germline, CDR1 is SGHRS and CDR2 is YFSETQ. The CDR3 runs 14 residues.

The gene calls are TRBV6-1 and TRBJ1-5; D possibly corresponds to TRBD1 (5 bases). V lost 8 bases and J 5 bases, leaving 16 bases between the germline ends. Germline CDR1 is MNHNS and CDR2 is SASEGT. CDR3 length: 14 amino acids. This CDR3 reads CASWWGRGDQPQHF. The CDR3 coding sequence is TGTGCCAGCTGGTGGGGTAGGGGCGATCAGCCCCAGCATTTT.

V is TRBV2 and J is TRBJ1-5, with D possibly TRBD1 on 5 matching bases. There are 13 residues in the CDR3. CDR1 is SNHLY, CDR2 FYNNEI, per germline. The V and J ends lost 10 bases and 3 bases respectively, with 13 bases between them. CDR3 bases: TGTGCCACCACGGGGGAGTTCAATCAGCCCCAGCATTTT. This sequence encodes CATTGEFNQPQHF.